Below, 2 T cell receptor beta chains from the same sample are listed, as sequenced in a study of cytomegalovirus exposure and HLA in healthy donors. The table came from immunoSEQ multiplex PCR; TCRdb's copy has only in-frame clones and leaves some out. Here the sample spans hundreds of thousands of clones, approximately 84% being singletons. The sequenced material came from PBMCs. The source of these receptors is a young man in good health and CMV-seropositive.

V is TRBV29-1 and J is TRBJ2-1, with a weak D call TRBD1 (7 bases). From germline, CDR1 is SQVTM and CDR2 ANQGSEA. With 1 base removed from V and 4 bases from J, the gap between germline ends came to 17 bases. The CDR3 extends over 16 amino acids. Written as DNA, the CDR3 is TGCAGCGTTGAAGGGACTGCGCGGGACAGATACAATGAGCAGTTCTTC. It encodes CSVEGTARDRYNEQFF.

The chain employs TRBV6-1 and TRBJ1-5; 7 bases agree with TRBD1. The CDR3 has 13 amino acids. Germline V gene sequence: CDR1 MNHNS, CDR2 SASEGT. V shed 7 bases, J shed 4 bases, and the junction held 4 bases outside the gene matches. The CDR3 loop is CASNPQGNQPQHF. In DNA form, the CDR3 reads TGTGCCAGCAATCCACAGGGGAATCAGCCCCAGCATTTT.